The clone carrying this T cell receptor beta chain was observed a few times. How the authors handled the data: Amplification from reference gene primers served as the basis for estimated nucleated cell counts. Using immunoSEQ multiplex PCR, the repertoire was profiled, and TCRdb retains in-frame clones only, with some absent. The V and J calls and clone size were taken over from that table, and D and trimming were inferred from the DNA. The data hold some 340,000 clones, with more than 90% observed a single time. This sample was taken from a study of blood T cell repertoires in COVID-19. Study-wide background: Samples representing acute and convalescent COVID-19 were sourced from the United States, Italy and Spain. The cDNA or gDNA used as material had been derived from T cells, B-cell-depleted T cells, or PBMCs.

Germline lookup yields CDR1 MNHNS and CDR2 SASEGT. V was shortened by 2 bases and J by 5 bases, with 14 bases between the two germline ends. This CDR3 has 15 residues. Which cohort a participant joined came from the clinical history participants gave. This chain connects TRBV6-1 to TRBJ2-3, with D possibly being TRBD1 (5 bases). Sequencing was done on a sample of PBMCs or T cells enriched from blood (not recorded which). The sequence was collected from a young woman who had been exposed to COVID-19. CDR3 sequence (DNA): TGTGCCAGCAGTGAAATCAACAGGTTCAAAGATACGCAGTATTTT. This sequence encodes CASSEINRFKDTQYF.